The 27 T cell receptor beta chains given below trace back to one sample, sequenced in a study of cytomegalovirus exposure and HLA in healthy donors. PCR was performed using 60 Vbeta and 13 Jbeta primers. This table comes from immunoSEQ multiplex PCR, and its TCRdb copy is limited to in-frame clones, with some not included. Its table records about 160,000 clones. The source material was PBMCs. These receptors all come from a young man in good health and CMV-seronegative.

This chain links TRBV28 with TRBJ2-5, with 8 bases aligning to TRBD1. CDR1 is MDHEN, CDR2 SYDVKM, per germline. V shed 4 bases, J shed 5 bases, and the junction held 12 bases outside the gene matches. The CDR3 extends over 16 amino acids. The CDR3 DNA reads TGTGCCAGCAGTTCCAACTCCGGGACAGGCGCGGAGACCCAGTACTTC. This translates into CASSSNSGTGAETQYF.

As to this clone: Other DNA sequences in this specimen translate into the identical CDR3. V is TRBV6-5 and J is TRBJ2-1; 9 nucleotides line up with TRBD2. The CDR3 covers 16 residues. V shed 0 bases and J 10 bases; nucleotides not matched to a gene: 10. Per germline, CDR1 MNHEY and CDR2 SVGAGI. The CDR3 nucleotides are TGTGCCAGCAGTTACTCGAGGTTAGCGGGAGTTGGAGAGCAGTTCTTC. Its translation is CASSYSRLAGVGEQFF.

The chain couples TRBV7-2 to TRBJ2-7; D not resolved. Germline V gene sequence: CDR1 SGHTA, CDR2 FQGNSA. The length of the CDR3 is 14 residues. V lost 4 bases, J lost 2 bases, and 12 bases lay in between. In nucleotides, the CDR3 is TGTGCCAGCAGCTCGGCACTCAGGACCTACGAGCAGTACTTC. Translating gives CASSSALRTYEQYF.

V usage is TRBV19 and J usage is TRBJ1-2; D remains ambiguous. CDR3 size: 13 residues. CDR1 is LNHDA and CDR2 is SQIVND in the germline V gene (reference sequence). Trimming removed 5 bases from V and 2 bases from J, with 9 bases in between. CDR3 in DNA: TGTGCCAGTAGTTGGAGGACCAACTATGGCTACACCTTC. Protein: CASSWRTNYGYTF.

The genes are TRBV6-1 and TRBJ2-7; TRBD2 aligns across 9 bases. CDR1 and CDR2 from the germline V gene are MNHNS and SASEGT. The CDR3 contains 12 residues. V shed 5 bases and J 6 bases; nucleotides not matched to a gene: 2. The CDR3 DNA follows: TGTGCCAGCAGTTCTAGCGGGACCGAGCAGTACTTC. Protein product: CASSSSGTEQYF.

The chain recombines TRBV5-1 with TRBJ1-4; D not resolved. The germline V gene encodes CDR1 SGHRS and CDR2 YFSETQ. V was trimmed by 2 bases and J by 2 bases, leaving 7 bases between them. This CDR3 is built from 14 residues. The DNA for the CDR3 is TGCGCCAGCAGCTTACATCCCACTAATGAAAAACTGTTTTTT. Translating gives CASSLHPTNEKLFF. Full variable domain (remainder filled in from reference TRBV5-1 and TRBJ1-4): KAGVTQTPRYLIKTRGQQVTLSCSPISGHRSVSWYQQTPGQGLQFLFEYFSETQRNKGNFPGRFSGRQFSNSRSEMNVSTLELGDSALYLCASSLHPTNEKLFFGSGTQLSVL.

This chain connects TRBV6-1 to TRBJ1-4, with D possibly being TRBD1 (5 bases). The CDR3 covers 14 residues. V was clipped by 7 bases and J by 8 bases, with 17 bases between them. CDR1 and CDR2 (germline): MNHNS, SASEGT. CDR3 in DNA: TGTGCCAGCAACTCCGGGCCTAGGGGAGAAAAACTGTTTTTT. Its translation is CASNSGPRGEKLFF.

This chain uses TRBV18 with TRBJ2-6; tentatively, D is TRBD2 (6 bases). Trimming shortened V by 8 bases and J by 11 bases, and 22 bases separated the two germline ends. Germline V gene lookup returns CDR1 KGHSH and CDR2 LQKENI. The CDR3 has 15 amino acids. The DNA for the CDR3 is TGTGCCAGCCAAACCCTCCGGGCAGCGGGCCACGTCCTGACTTTC. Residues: CASQTLRAAGHVLTF.

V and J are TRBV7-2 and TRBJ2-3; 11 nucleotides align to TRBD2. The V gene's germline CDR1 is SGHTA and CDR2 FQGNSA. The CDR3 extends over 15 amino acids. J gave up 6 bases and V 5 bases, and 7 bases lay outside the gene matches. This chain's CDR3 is CASSPGLAGGDTQYF. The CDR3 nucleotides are TGTGCCAGCAGCCCCGGACTAGCGGGCGGGGATACGCAGTATTTT. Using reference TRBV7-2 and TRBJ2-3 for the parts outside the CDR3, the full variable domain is GAGVSQSPSNKVTEKGKDVELRCDPISGHTALYWYRQSLGQGLEFLIYFQGNSAPDKSGLPSDRFSAERTGGSVSTLTIQRTQQEDSAVYLCASSPGLAGGDTQYFGPGTRLTVL.

The CDR3 loop is CASSIGGTWTSEAFF. The CDR3 region has the DNA TGTGCCAGTAGTATAGGCGGGACGTGGACTAGTGAAGCTTTCTTT. The chain links TRBV19 to TRBJ1-1; weak D call: TRBD1 (5 bases). The germline V and J ends were trimmed by 1 base and 7 bases, with 16 bases remaining between them. From germline, CDR1 is LNHDA and CDR2 SQIVND (reference sequence). This CDR3 has 15 amino acids.

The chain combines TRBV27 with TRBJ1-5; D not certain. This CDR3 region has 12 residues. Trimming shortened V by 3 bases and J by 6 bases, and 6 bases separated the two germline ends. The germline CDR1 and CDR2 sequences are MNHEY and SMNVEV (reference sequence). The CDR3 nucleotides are TGTGCCAGCAGTTTCTACGGTCAGCCCCAGCATTTT. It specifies CASSFYGQPQHF.

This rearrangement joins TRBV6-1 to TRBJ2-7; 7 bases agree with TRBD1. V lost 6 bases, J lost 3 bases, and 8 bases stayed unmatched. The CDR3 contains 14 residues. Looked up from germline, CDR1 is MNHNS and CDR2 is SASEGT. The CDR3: CASSPGQENYEQYF. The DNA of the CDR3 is TGTGCCAGCAGCCCCGGACAGGAAAACTACGAGCAGTACTTC.

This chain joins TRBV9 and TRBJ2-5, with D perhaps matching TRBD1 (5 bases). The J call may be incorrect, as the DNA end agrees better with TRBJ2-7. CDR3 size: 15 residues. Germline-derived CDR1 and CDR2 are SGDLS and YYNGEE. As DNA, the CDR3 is TGTGCCAGCAGCGCGACAGACAATGCCTTCTACGAGCAGTACTTC. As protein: CASSATDNAFYEQYF.

Here the CDR3 reads CASSLRWPGLYEQYF. The CDR3 DNA reads TGTGCCAGCAGCTTACGCTGGCCAGGACTCTACGAGCAGTACTTC. The rearrangement uses TRBV11-2 and TRBJ2-7; TRBD2 might be the D (5 bases). The CDR3 contains 15 residues. Germline lookup yields CDR1 SGHAT and CDR2 FQNNGV. Trimming pared 2 bases from V and 3 bases from J, leaving 14 bases between.

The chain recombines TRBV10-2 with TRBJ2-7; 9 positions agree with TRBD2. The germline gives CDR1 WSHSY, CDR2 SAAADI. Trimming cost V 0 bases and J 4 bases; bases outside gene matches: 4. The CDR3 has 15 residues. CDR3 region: CASSESKTSGYEQYF. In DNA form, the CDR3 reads TGCGCCAGCAGTGAGTCGAAAACTAGCGGGTACGAGCAGTACTTC.

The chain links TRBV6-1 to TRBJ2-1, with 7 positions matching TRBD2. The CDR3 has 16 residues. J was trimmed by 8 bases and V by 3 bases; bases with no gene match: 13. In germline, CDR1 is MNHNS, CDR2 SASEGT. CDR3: CASSEWEGGYSDEQFF. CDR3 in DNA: TGTGCCAGCAGTGAGTGGGAGGGAGGGTACTCGGATGAGCAGTTCTTC.

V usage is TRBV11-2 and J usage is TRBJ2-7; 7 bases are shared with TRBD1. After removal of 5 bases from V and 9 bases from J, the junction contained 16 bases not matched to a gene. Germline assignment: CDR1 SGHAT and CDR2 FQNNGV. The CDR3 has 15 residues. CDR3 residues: CASSHADRDARGQYF. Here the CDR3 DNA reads TGTGCCAGCAGCCACGCCGACAGGGATGCCCGTGGGCAGTACTTC.

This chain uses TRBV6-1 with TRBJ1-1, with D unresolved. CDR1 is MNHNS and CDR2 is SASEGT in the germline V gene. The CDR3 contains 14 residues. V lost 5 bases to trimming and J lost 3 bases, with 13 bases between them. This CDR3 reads CASSPGYPDTEAFF. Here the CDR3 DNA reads TGTGCCAGCAGTCCCGGGTATCCGGACACTGAAGCTTTCTTT.

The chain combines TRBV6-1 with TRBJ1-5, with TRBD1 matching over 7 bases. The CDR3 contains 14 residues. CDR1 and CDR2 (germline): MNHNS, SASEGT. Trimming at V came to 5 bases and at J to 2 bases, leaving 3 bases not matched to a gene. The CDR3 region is CASSKTGGNQPQHF. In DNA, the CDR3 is TGTGCCAGCAGTAAAACAGGGGGCAATCAGCCCCAGCATTTT.

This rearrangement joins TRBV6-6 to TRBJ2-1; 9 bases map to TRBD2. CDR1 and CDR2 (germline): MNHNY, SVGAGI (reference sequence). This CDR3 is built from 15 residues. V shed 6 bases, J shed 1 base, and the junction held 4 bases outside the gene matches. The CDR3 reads CASRPSGKSYNEQFF. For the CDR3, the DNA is TGTGCCAGCAGGCCTAGCGGGAAGTCCTACAATGAGCAGTTCTTC.

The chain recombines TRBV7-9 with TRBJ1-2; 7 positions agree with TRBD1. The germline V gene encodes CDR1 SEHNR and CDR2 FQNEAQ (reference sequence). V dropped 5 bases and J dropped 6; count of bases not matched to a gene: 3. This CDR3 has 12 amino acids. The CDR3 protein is CASSPTGDGYTF. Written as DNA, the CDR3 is TGTGCCAGCAGCCCCACAGGGGATGGCTACACCTTC.

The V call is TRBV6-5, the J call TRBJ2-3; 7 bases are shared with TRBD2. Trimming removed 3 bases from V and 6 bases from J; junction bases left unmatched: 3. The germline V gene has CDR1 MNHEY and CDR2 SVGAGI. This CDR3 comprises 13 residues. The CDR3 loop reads CASSYGLGDTQYF. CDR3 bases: TGTGCCAGCAGTTATGGACTAGGGGATACGCAGTATTTT.

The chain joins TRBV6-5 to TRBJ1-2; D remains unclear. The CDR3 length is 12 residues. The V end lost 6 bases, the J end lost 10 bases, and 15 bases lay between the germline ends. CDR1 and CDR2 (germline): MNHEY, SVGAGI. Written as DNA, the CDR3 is TGTGCCAGCAGCCAGGCGGGAATTTTCTACACCTTC. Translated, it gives CASSQAGIFYTF.

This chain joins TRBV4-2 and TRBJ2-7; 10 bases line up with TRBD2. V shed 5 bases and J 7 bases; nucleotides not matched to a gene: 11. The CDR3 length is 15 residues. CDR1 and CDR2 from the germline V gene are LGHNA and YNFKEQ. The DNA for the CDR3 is TGTGCCAGCAGCAATACCGGGACTAGCGCTGCGGAGCAGTACTTC. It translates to CASSNTGTSAAEQYF.

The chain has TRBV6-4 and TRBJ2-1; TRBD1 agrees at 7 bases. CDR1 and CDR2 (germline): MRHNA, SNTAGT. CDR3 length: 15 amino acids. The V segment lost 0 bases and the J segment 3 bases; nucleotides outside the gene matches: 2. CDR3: CASSDSAGGYNEQFF. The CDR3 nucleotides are TGTGCCAGCAGTGACTCCGCAGGGGGCTACAATGAGCAGTTCTTC.

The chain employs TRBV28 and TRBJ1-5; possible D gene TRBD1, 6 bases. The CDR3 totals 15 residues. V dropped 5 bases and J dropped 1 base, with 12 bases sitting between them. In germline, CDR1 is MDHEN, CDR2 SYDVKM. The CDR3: CASSPLDRSNQPQHF. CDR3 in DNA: TGTGCCAGCAGTCCACTGGACAGAAGCAATCAGCCCCAGCATTTT.

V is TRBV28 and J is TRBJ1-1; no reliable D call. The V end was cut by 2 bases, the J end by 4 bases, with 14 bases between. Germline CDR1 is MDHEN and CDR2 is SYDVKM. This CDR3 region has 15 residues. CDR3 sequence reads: CASSLPTAGGTEAFF. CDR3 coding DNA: TGTGCCAGCAGTTTACCCACCGCAGGAGGCACTGAAGCTTTCTTT.